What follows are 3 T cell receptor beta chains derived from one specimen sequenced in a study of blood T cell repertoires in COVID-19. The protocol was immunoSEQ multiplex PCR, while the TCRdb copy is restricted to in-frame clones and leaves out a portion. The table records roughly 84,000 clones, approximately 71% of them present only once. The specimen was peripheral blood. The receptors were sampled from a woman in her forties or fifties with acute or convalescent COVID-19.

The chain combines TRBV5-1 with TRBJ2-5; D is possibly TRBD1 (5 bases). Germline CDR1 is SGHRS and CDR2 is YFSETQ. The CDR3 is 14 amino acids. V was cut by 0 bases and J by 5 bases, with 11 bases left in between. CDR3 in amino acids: CASSLGGHYETQYF. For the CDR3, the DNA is TGCGCCAGCAGCTTGGGGGGCCACTACGAGACCCAGTACTTC.

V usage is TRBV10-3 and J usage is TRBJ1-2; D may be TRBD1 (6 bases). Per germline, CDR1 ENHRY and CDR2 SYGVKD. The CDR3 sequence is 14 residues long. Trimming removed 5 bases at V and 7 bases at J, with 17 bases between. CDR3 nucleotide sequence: TGTGCCATCAGTCTCGGGACACCTACGGGTGGCTACACCTTC. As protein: CAISLGTPTGGYTF.

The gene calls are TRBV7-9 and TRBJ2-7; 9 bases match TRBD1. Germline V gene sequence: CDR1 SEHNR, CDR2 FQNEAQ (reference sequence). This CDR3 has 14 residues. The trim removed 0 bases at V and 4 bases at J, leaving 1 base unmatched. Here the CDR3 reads CASSLAGQGYEQYF. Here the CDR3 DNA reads TGTGCCAGCAGCTTAGCGGGACAGGGTTACGAGCAGTACTTC.